The T cell receptor beta chain under discussion was sequenced for a study of CD8+ T cells in alopecia areata. Findings and caveats of the study: Higher clonality and more expanded CD8+ clones appeared in lesional than normal scalp.

It was from alopecia areata patients that lesional scalp punch biopsies and peripheral blood were collected. The sorting of PBMCs gave CD4+ and CD8+ T cells. Extracted from the samples, RNA was reverse transcribed into cDNA to serve as the sequencing template. The data were produced by immunoSEQ multiplex PCR, yet TCRdb's version contains in-frame clones alone and is incomplete. The sample gives 140,000 to 150,000 clones, approximately 50% of which show up once; over 0.75% is in the top ten. Points on this clone: The antigen is undetermined.

The origin of this receptor is a human donor with alopecia areata. Material: CD4+ T cells sorted from blood, obtained at week 0.

The CDR3 spells CSVIGVLGQPQHF. The CDR3 DNA reads TGCAGCGTTATCGGAGTGTTGGGCCAGCCCCAGCATTTT. This chain connects TRBV29-1 to TRBJ1-5, with unresolved D. CDR1 and CDR2 from the germline V gene are SQVTM and ANQGSEA. The CDR3 contains 13 residues. Trimming removed 5 bases at V and 7 bases at J, with 15 bases between.